These T cell receptor beta chains were read from a single sample in a study of shared clonotypes between healthy human individuals. Sequencing was performed with immunoSEQ multiplex PCR; in TCRdb, only in-frame clones are kept and a portion is missing. The sample includes a few million clones, just under 95% of them seen just once. Sequenced sample: naive CD4+ T cells from PBMCs. The receptors were gathered from a man younger than 30 in good health. Some clones in this sample may be carry-over from other donors' samples. Both conserved end residues are part of each CDR3. A D gene is named only where the DNA matches it firmly. Only some rows state a clone size, as once, few, many or a class for expanded clones.

DNA,CDR3,V,D,J,size
TGTGCCAGCAGCTTAATGAGTGGGGACACTGAAGCTTTCTTT,CASSLMSGDTEAFF,TRBV7-6,-,TRBJ1-1,-
TGTGCCAGCAGCCTAGGGACTAGCGGGTTCTACGAGCAGTACTTC,CASSLGTSGFYEQYF,TRBV7-8,TRBD2,TRBJ2-7,-
TGTGCCAGCAGTTACGACAAGGTTGTCAGGGCGGCTTTCTTT,CASSYDKVVRAAFF,TRBV6-6,-,TRBJ1-1,-
TGTGCCAGCAGCCGAGGACAGAGCACAGATACGCAGTATTTT,CASSRGQSTDTQYF,TRBV7-3,-,TRBJ2-3,-
TGTGCCAGCAGCTTAGACGGGGTAAGTCAGCCCCAGCATTTT,CASSLDGVSQPQHF,TRBV11-2,-,TRBJ1-5,-
TGTGCCAGTAGTATGGGGACGACCCTAGCGGGAAGGGGAGAGACCCAGTACTTC,CASSMGTTLAGRGETQYF,TRBV19,TRBD2,TRBJ2-5,-
TGTGCCACCTCATTAGGACAGGGCTATGGCTACACCTTC,CATSLGQGYGYTF,TRBV6-4,TRBD1,TRBJ1-2,-
TGTGCCAGCAGTTACGGTTCAGGTTCGGCTGGAAACACCATATATTTT,CASSYGSGSAGNTIYF,TRBV6-6,-,TRBJ1-3,-
TGCAGCGTTAGCGGTAGAAATATAGATACGCAGTATTTT,CSVSGRNIDTQYF,TRBV29-1,-,TRBJ2-3,-
TGTGCCATCAGTGAGTCGGTAAACAGGGCTTCCGGGGGGTTCTTT,CAISESVNRASGGFF,TRBV10-3,-,TRBJ1-1,-
TGTGCCAGCTCACTGGGGACGGCCTACGAGCAGTACTTC,CASSLGTAYEQYF,TRBV18,-,TRBJ2-7,-
TGTGCCAGCAGCCGGGGGGACGTAGCGGGAGGGCCGAGGACCGGGGAGCTGTTTTTT,CASSRGDVAGGPRTGELFF,TRBV11-3,TRBD2,TRBJ2-2,-
TGTGCCAGCAGCAAAGGGGAGTGGAGGTGGGGACAGCGAGGGTTCACTGAAGCTTTCTTT,CASSKGEWRWGQRGFTEAFF,TRBV21-1,-,TRBJ1-1,-
TGTGCCAGTAGAACCCTTACTAGCGTCAATGAGCAGTTCTTC,CASRTLTSVNEQFF,TRBV19,TRBD2,TRBJ2-1,-
TGTGCCAGCAGCCCCAATCGGGAAGAGACCCAGTACTTC,CASSPNREETQYF,TRBV7-3,-,TRBJ2-5,-
TGTGCCAGTAGTCCCGGACAGGGGGTCTACGAGCAGTACTTC,CASSPGQGVYEQYF,TRBV19,TRBD1,TRBJ2-7,-
TGTGCCAGCTCACATCCCGGGACCCAGGATGGCTACACCTTC,CASSHPGTQDGYTF,TRBV18,-,TRBJ1-2,-
TGTGCCAGCAGCTTTAGGAGGCAGGGGCTCGGGACAGATACGCAGTATTTT,CASSFRRQGLGTDTQYF,TRBV11-2,-,TRBJ2-3,-
TGTGCCAGCAGCTTGCGATCAGATACGCAGTATTTT,CASSLRSDTQYF,TRBV7-9,-,TRBJ2-3,-
TGTGCCAGCAGCTTAAGTTGGAAAGAGACCCAGTACTTC,CASSLSWKETQYF,TRBV11-2,-,TRBJ2-5,-
TGCGCCAGCAGCCTACAGGGTGGCACTGAAGCTTTCTTT,CASSLQGGTEAFF,TRBV5-1,-,TRBJ1-1,-
TGTGCCAGCACCTCCGGTATTAGCACAGATACGCAGTATTTT,CASTSGISTDTQYF,TRBV5-6,-,TRBJ2-3,-
TGTGCCAGCAGACCAGGGCTTAGGCTTGATCAGCCCCAGCATTTT,CASRPGLRLDQPQHF,TRBV6-5,-,TRBJ1-5,-
TGTGCCAGCAGTCAGGGTCTTAGCTCCTACAATGAGCAGTTCTTC,CASSQGLSSYNEQFF,TRBV11-2,-,TRBJ2-1,-
TGTGCCAGCAGTTACCCGCCGTTGGGGCAGCCCCAGCATTTT,CASSYPPLGQPQHF,TRBV6-6,-,TRBJ1-5,-
TGTGCCAGCAGCTTATATGACCAACCCCAGCATTTT,CASSLYDQPQHF,TRBV7-2,-,TRBJ1-5,-
TGTGCCAGCAGCTCGAGCCCCTCAAGCAACAATGAGCAGTTCTTC,CASSSSPSSNNEQFF,TRBV7-9,-,TRBJ2-1,-
TGTGCCAGCAGCTTACCCCCTGGGGGAGGGGCCTCCTACGAGCAGTACTTC,CASSLPPGGGASYEQYF,TRBV7-2,TRBD2,TRBJ2-7,-
TGTGCCAGCAGTTTGGTGGGACAGGCCTACTACGAGCAGTACTTC,CASSLVGQAYYEQYF,TRBV28,TRBD1,TRBJ2-7,-
TGTGCCAGCAGTTACTCGTATAAGGGAGAAAAACTGTTTTTT,CASSYSYKGEKLFF,TRBV6-5,-,TRBJ1-4,-
TGTGCCAGCAGCCGTAACACTAGGGGGGAGACCCAGTACTTC,CASSRNTRGETQYF,TRBV9,-,TRBJ2-5,-
TGTGCCACCAGCAGGGGGCGGACTAGCGGAAACAATGAGCAGTTCTTC,CATSRGRTSGNNEQFF,TRBV15,TRBD2,TRBJ2-1,-
TGTGCCAGCATAACAGGGGGCGCGAGCACAGATACGCAGTATTTT,CASITGGASTDTQYF,TRBV28,TRBD1,TRBJ2-3,-
TGTGCCAGCAGTGAAGCGAGCTCAGATACGCAGTATTTT,CASSEASSDTQYF,TRBV6-1,-,TRBJ2-3,-
TGCGCCAGCAGCTTGTCATTAAAGGCGGGAGAGACCCAGTACTTC,CASSLSLKAGETQYF,TRBV5-1,-,TRBJ2-5,few
TGTGCCAGCAGCTTAGACCGAGGTCAGCCCCAGCATTTT,CASSLDRGQPQHF,TRBV7-2,-,TRBJ1-5,once
TGCGCCAGCAGCTTTTATACGGGGGTTGAAGAGACCCAGTACTTC,CASSFYTGVEETQYF,TRBV5-1,-,TRBJ2-5,-
TGTGCCAGCAGTGAACTAGCGGGAGTTCCCTACAATGAGCAGTTCTTC,CASSELAGVPYNEQFF,TRBV6-4,TRBD2,TRBJ2-1,-
TGCGCCAGCAGCCAAAGTGGGGAGACCCAGTACTTC,CASSQSGETQYF,TRBV5-1,-,TRBJ2-5,-
TGTGCCGCCAGGGGTGTCCCATCGGGTTCCACTGAAGCTTTCTTT,CAARGVPSGSTEAFF,TRBV6-1,-,TRBJ1-1,-
TGTGCCAGCAGCCGCGGATCCGAAAAACTGTTTTTT,CASSRGSEKLFF,TRBV7-9,-,TRBJ1-4,-
TGCGCCAGCAGCTTAATAGACAGGGGCCGAGCCGAGCAGTACTTC,CASSLIDRGRAEQYF,TRBV5-1,TRBD1,TRBJ2-7,-
TGTGCCAGCAGCCGGACTAGCGGACACAATGAGCAGTTCTTC,CASSRTSGHNEQFF,TRBV4-2,TRBD2,TRBJ2-1,-
TGTGCCAGCAGCCGAGGGACTAGCGGGCTTGCGGATACGCAGTATTTT,CASSRGTSGLADTQYF,TRBV7-3,TRBD2,TRBJ2-3,-
TGTGCCAGCAGCTTAGTGTGGACAGGCTACGAGCAGTACTTC,CASSLVWTGYEQYF,TRBV7-2,TRBD1,TRBJ2-7,-
TGTGCCAGCAGCACTGGGGGGGCGAACACTGAAGCTTTCTTT,CASSTGGANTEAFF,TRBV9,-,TRBJ1-1,-
TGTGCCAGCAGCATACAGGGGACAACGCACACTGAAGCTTTCTTT,CASSIQGTTHTEAFF,TRBV6-1,TRBD1,TRBJ1-1,-
TGTGCCAGTAAAGATCAGGGATTGAACACTGAAGCTTTCTTT,CASKDQGLNTEAFF,TRBV19,-,TRBJ1-1,-
TGTGCCACCTTAAGCGTACCCTACGAGCAGTACTTC,CATLSVPYEQYF,TRBV15,-,TRBJ2-7,-
TGCGCCAGCAGTATCAGAGCGGGCCCCTACAATGAGCAGTTCTTC,CASSIRAGPYNEQFF,TRBV5-1,-,TRBJ2-1,-
TGCAGCGCTACAGGGGGAGAGACCCAGTACTTC,CSATGGETQYF,TRBV29-1,TRBD1,TRBJ2-5,-
TGTGCCAGCAGCTTGGAGGGGTTCTCCTACGAGCAGTACTTC,CASSLEGFSYEQYF,TRBV5-4,-,TRBJ2-7,-
TGTGCCAGCTCACCCCTCCTAGATTACGAGCAGTACTTC,CASSPLLDYEQYF,TRBV18,-,TRBJ2-7,-
TGTGCCAGCAGCGTAGTGGCGGGGCGGGAGGCCACAGATACGCAGTATTTT,CASSVVAGREATDTQYF,TRBV9,TRBD2,TRBJ2-3,-
TGTGCCACCACGGGAAACACTGAAGCTTTCTTT,CATTGNTEAFF,TRBV6-1,-,TRBJ1-1,-
TGTGCCAGCAGTGTAGGGTTGGACAGGGCTGGAAACACCATATATTTT,CASSVGLDRAGNTIYF,TRBV2,TRBD1,TRBJ1-3,once
TGTGCCAGCAGCCCCGCTCCCCGGGACAGGGGAACCTACGAGCAGTACTTC,CASSPAPRDRGTYEQYF,TRBV7-8,TRBD1,TRBJ2-7,-
TGTGCCAGCAGCCCCCTAGCGGGAAGCACAGATACGCAGTATTTT,CASSPLAGSTDTQYF,TRBV5-4,TRBD2,TRBJ2-3,-